The source of this TCR beta chain is a study of T cell responses to AZD1222 COVID-19 vaccine. Sequencing was performed with immunoSEQ multiplex PCR; in TCRdb, only in-frame clones are kept and a portion is missing. The data show about 160,000 clones, 92% seen once. To note about this clone: Antigen unknown.

General study points: Donors were mostly white British, more females; clonal diversity possibly underestimated. Spike-specific TCRs gained breadth and depth after people received two AZD1222 doses.

This material consisted of peripheral blood, taken on day 0 of MenACWY control vaccination. This receptor was identified in an adult in good health.

The CDR3 reads CASSIQDSLLYGYTF. CDR3 DNA sequence: TGTGCCAGTAGTATACAGGACAGCCTGTTATATGGCTACACCTTC. The chain uses TRBV19 and TRBJ1-2; D might be TRBD1 (6 bases). The length of the CDR3 is 15 residues. CDR1 and CDR2 from the germline V gene are LNHDA and SQIVND (reference sequence). V was trimmed by 2 bases and J by 5 bases, leaving 15 bases between them.